This T cell receptor (beta chain) comes out of a study of cytomegalovirus exposure and HLA in healthy donors. The PCR used 60 Vbeta and 13 Jbeta primers. The data were produced by immunoSEQ multiplex PCR, yet TCRdb's version contains in-frame clones alone and is incomplete. The table has approximately 30,000 clones, less than 70% seen once. The CDR3 loop spans 11 amino acids. Deletions cut 4 bases from V and 5 bases from J, with 8 bases between. Looked up from germline, CDR1 is DFQATT and CDR2 is SNEGSKA (reference sequence). In regard to this clone: What it binds is not known.

Study conclusions and caveats: It has been reported that TCR beta sequences accurately predicted the HLA-A and HLA-B alleles of most subjects. The study recorded about 150 TCR beta chains that were cytomegalovirus-associated. Sequencing artifact likely explains a cluster of highly shared sequence variants.

The sequence derives from a man aged 50-60 years in good health and CMV-seropositive. Sequencing was performed on PBMCs. The V call is TRBV20-1, the J call TRBJ1-1; the D gene is possibly TRBD1 (5 bases). The CDR3, as DNA: TGCAGTGCTACCGGGGGTACTGAAGCTTTCTTT. Translation gives CSATGGTEAFF.